This T cell receptor (beta chain) was documented in a study of T cell responses to AZD1222 COVID-19 vaccine. TCRdb keeps only in-frame clones here, not all; method: immunoSEQ multiplex PCR. The sample records 75,000 to 100,000 clones, 88% being singletons. Germline loops: CDR1 SGHVS, CDR2 FNYEAQ. The CDR3 has 15 amino acids. The trim removed 5 bases at V and 3 bases at J, leaving 5 bases unmatched. This material consisted of peripheral blood, taken on day 0 of AZD1222 vaccination. The chain carries TRBV7-6 and TRBJ2-7, with 12 bases aligning to TRBD1. The clonotype originates from an adult in good health. CDR3 amino acids: CASSQGQGADYEQYF. CDR3 in DNA: TGTGCCAGCAGCCAGGGACAGGGGGCCGACTACGAGCAGTACTTC. The full variable domain, its missing parts supplied by reference TRBV7-6 and TRBJ2-7, is GAGVSQSPRYKVTKRGQDVALRCDPISGHVSLYWYRQALGQGPEFLTYFNYEAQQDKSGLPNDRFSAERPEGSISTLTIQRTEQRDSAMYRCASSQGQGADYEQYFGPGTRLTVT.